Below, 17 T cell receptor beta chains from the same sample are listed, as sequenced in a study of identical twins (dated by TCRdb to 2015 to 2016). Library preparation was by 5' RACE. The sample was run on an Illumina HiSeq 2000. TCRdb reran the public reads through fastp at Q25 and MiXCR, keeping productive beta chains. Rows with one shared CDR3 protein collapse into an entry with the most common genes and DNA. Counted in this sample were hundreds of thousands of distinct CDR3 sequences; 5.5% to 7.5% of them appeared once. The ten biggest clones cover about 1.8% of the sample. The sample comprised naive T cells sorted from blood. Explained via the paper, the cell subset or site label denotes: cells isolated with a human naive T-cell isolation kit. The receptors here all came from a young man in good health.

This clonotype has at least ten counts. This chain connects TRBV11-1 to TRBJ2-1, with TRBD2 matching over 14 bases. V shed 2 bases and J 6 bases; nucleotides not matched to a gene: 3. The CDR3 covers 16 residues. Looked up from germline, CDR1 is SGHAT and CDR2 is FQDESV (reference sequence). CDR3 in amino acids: CASSLSGTSGSNEQFF. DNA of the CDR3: TGTGCCAGCAGCTTATCCGGGACTAGCGGGAGCAATGAGCAGTTCTTC.

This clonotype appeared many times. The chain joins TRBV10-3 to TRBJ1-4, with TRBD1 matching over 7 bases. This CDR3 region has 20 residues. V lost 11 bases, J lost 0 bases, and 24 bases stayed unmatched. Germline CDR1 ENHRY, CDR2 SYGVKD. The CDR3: CASRQGSSSSRSATNEKLFF. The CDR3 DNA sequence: TGTGCCTCACGACAGGGTTCCTCATCCTCTAGAAGTGCAACTAATGAAAAACTGTTTTTT.

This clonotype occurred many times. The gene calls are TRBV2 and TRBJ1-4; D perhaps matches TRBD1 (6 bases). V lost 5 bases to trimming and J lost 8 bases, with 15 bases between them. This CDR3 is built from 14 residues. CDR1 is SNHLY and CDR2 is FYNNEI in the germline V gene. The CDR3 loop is CASSTLGGQEKLFF. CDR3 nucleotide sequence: TGTGCCAGCAGTACCCTCGGGGGGCAGGAAAAACTGTTTTTT.

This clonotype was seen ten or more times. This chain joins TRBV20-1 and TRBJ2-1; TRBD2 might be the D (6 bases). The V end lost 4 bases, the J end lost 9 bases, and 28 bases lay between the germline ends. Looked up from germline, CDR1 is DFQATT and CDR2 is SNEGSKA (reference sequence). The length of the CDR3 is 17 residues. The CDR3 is CSAIPSSKGRAEGEQFF. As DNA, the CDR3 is TGCAGTGCTATCCCTTCCTCAAAGGGCCGGGCGGAGGGTGAGCAGTTCTTC.

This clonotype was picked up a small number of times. CDR3 sequence reads: CASSQVPPDGACEQYF. The CDR3 nucleotides read TGTGCCAGCAGCCAAGTTCCTCCTGATGGCGCTTGCGAGCAGTACTTC. The J gene is TRBJ2-7, the V gene TRBV4-2; D remains unclear. Trimming pared 1 base from V and 6 bases from J, leaving 19 bases between. Germline lookup yields CDR1 LGHNA and CDR2 YNFKEQ. This CDR3 is built from 16 residues.

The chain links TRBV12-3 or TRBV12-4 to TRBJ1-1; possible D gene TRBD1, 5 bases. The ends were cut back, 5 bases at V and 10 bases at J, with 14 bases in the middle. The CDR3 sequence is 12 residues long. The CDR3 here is CASSLQGYGAFF. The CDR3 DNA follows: TGTGCCAGCAGTCTCCAGGGATATGGAGCTTTCTTT.

CDR3 coding DNA: TGCGCCAGCAGCTCGTACGGGGCCTACAATGAGCAGTTCTTC. Amino acid sequence: CASSSYGAYNEQFF. This rearrangement joins TRBV5-1 to TRBJ2-1; D might be TRBD2 (5 bases). From germline, CDR1 is SGHRS and CDR2 YFSETQ. The V and J ends lost 3 bases and 2 bases respectively, with 9 bases between them. The CDR3 has 14 residues.

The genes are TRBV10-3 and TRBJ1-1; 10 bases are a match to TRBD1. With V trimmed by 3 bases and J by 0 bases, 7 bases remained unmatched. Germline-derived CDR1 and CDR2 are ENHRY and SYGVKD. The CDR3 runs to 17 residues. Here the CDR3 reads CAISDWTGGGMNTEAFF. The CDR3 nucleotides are TGTGCCATCAGTGACTGGACAGGGGGAGGTATGAACACTGAAGCTTTCTTT.

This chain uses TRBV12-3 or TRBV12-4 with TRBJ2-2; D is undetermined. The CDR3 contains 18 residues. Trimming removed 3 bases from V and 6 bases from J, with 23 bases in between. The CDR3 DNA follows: TGTGCCAGCAGTTTCAAAGGCCGGACCTTGAGGCTCGCCGGGGAGCTGTTTTTT. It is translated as CASSFKGRTLRLAGELFF.

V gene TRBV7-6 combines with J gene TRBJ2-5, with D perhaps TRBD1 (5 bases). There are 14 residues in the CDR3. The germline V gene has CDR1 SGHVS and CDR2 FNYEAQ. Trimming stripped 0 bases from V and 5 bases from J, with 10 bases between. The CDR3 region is CASSLAVGPETQYF. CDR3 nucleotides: TGTGCCAGCAGCTTAGCGGTGGGGCCGGAGACCCAGTACTTC.

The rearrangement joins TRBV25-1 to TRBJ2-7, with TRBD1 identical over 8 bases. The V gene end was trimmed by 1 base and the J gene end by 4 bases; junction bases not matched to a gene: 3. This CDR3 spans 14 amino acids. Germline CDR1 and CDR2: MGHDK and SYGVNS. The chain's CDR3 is CASSESRDRYEQYF. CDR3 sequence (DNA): TGTGCCAGCAGTGAATCACGGGACAGGTACGAGCAGTACTTC.

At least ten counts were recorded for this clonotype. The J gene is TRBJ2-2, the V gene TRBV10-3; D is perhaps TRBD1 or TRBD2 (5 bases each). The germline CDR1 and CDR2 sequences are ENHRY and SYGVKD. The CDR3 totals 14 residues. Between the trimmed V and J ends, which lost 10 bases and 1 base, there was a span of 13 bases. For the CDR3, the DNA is TGTGCCACCCAGCTTGGGGGGAACACCGGGGAGCTGTTTTTT. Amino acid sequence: CATQLGGNTGELFF.

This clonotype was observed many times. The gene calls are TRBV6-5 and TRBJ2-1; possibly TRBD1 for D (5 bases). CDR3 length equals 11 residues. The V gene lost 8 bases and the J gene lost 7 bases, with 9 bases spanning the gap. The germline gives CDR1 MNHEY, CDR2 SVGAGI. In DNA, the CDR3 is TGTGCCAGCCACAGGTTGAATGAGCAGTTCTTC. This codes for CASHRLNEQFF.

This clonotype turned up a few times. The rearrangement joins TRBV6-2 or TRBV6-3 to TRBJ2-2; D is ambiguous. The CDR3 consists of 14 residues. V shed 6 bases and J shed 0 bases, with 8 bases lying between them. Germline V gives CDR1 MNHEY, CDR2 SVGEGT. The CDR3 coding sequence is TGTGCCAGCAGGGCTGAAACGAACACCGGGGAGCTGTTTTTT. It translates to CASRAETNTGELFF.

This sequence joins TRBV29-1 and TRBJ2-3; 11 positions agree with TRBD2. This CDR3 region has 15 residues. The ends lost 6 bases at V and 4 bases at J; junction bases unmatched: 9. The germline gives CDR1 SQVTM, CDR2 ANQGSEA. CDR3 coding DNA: TGCAGCGTGGAAATTAGCGGGAGGGCCGCAGATACGCAGTATTTT. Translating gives CSVEISGRAADTQYF.

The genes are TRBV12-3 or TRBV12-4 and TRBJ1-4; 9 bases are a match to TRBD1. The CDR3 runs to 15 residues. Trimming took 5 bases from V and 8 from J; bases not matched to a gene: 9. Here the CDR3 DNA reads TGTGCCAGCAGTCGCCGGGACAGGGTCGCGGAAAAACTGTTTTTT. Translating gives CASSRRDRVAEKLFF.

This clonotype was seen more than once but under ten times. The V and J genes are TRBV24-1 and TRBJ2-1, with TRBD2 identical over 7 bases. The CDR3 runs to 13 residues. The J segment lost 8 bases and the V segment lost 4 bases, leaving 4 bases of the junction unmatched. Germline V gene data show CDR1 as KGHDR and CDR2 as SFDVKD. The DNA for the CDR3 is TGTGCCACCAGTGAATGGACTAGTGATGAGCAGTTCTTC. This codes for CATSEWTSDEQFF.